The clone carrying this T cell receptor (beta chain) was counted ten times or more. Its antigen is not identified. This sample is part of a study of identical twins. General study points: Invariant populations such as MAIT and iNKT cells could partly muddle zero-insertion analyses.

Germline-derived CDR1 and CDR2 are SGHVS and FQNEAQ. With 0 bases clipped from V and 1 base from J, the junction kept 2 bases outside the gene matches. The CDR3 has 15 residues. From the 5' RACE reads, TCRdb called clonotypes with MiXCR, one entry per CDR3 protein. The sample has hundreds of thousands of distinct CDR3 sequences, 8.6% seen once; the top ten hold around 0.98%. These records were also assigned to another study, of yellow fever vaccine responses in identical twins.

The specimen was PBMCs. The V and J genes are TRBV7-8 and TRBJ1-1; 7 bases are a match to TRBD1. This TCR came from a woman under 30 in good health. The CDR3 region is CASSLARTGNTEAFF. The DNA for the CDR3 is TGTGCCAGCAGCTTAGCGAGGACAGGGAACACTGAAGCTTTCTTT. Filled out from reference TRBV7-8 and TRBJ1-1, the complete variable domain reads GAGVSQSPRYKVAKRGQDVALRCDPISGHVSLFWYQQALGQGPEFLTYFQNEAQLDKSGLPSDRFFAERPEGSVSTLKIQRTQQEDSAVYLCASSLARTGNTEAFFGQGTRLTVV.